The rows below give T cell receptor beta chains drawn from one sample of a study of T cells in Graves' hyperthyroidism and ophthalmopathy. Each CDR3 protein is one row after TCRdb ran MiXCR on the multiplex PCR reads. The sample records 150,000 to 200,000 distinct CDR3 sequences, about a sixth being singletons. The sample comprised blood. The receptors shown here come from a woman aged 45-59 years with Graves' hyperthyroidism. Each CDR3 is given without its conserved first and last residue. A D gene is named only where the DNA matches it firmly.

V: TRBV6-1; D: NA; CDR3: ASSPHRETQY
V: TRBV12-3/TRBV12-4; D: TRBD1; CDR3: ASSLGTGGAQNEQY
V: TRBV6-5; D: TRBD1; CDR3: ASSYARDSTVELF
V: TRBV7-2; D: NA; CDR3: ASSPTRVRDEKLF
V: TRBV27; D: TRBD1; CDR3: ASGGQGSDEKLF
V: TRBV12-3/TRBV12-4; D: NA; CDR3: ASSFHPSYEQY
V: TRBV5-6; D: TRBD2; CDR3: ASRSGGPYNEQF
V: TRBV19; D: NA; CDR3: ASSIVDLVGVDYNEQF
V: TRBV20-1; D: NA; CDR3: SASLQGAEQY
V: TRBV27; D: NA; CDR3: ASSWRGSPGGNEQF
V: TRBV7-6; D: TRBD1; CDR3: ASSLDRGYNEQF
V: TRBV6-5; D: TRBD1; CDR3: ASSSYTGGNQPQH
V: TRBV6-1; D: TRBD1; CDR3: ASSEYTGGATDTQY
V: TRBV20-1; D: TRBD1; CDR3: SAPGQGVLETQY
V: TRBV19; D: NA; CDR3: ASSTLSTETQY
V: TRBV6-1; D: NA; CDR3: ASSEALGEQF
V: TRBV20-1; D: NA; CDR3: SAPGPSNTGELF
V: TRBV15; D: NA; CDR3: ATSRSGGEWQPQH
V: TRBV19; D: NA; CDR3: ASSIDHEQY
V: TRBV15; D: NA; CDR3: ATSVGVGGGYGYT
V: TRBV4-1; D: NA; CDR3: ASSQAPQGKNTEAF
V: TRBV11-2; D: TRBD1; CDR3: ASGPTTGVGQPQH
V: TRBV15; D: NA; CDR3: ATSRGDRTGELF
V: TRBV20-1; D: NA; CDR3: SAADDYSNYNGQF
V: TRBV25-1; D: NA; CDR3: ASSEYPHSPLH
V: TRBV6-1; D: NA; CDR3: ASSEVKSAALGSADTQY
V: TRBV5-1; D: NA; CDR3: ASSPGDSIYGYT
V: TRBV7-8; D: NA; CDR3: ASSLTGSYNEQF
V: TRBV29-1; D: NA; CDR3: SVARGSATNEKLF
V: TRBV4-2; D: NA; CDR3: ASSQDQGGNTDTQY
V: TRBV3-1; D: NA; CDR3: ASSHGDREAF
V: TRBV6-1; D: NA; CDR3: ASSEWEGLSYNSPLH
V: TRBV9; D: NA; CDR3: ASSVGSGPKTQY
V: TRBV11-2; D: NA; CDR3: ASRDTGVPFTEAF
V: TRBV12-5; D: NA; CDR3: ASLASQNTEAF
V: TRBV11-2; D: NA; CDR3: ASSFRGRTEAF
V: TRBV6-1; D: NA; CDR3: ASLLRDTATDTQY
V: TRBV15; D: TRBD1; CDR3: ATSSRGTGGIEQY
V: TRBV5-4; D: NA; CDR3: ASSPSGRPADEQY
V: TRBV19; D: TRBD1; CDR3: ASSRGTGGNQPQH
V: TRBV30; D: NA; CDR3: AWKTLAAAYNEQF
V: TRBV28; D: NA; CDR3: ASSLLQGYGYT
V: TRBV6-1; D: NA; CDR3: ASNAFRGNTEAF
V: TRBV27; D: TRBD1; CDR3: ASSPWDSPTEAF
V: TRBV5-1; D: NA; CDR3: ASSLAPMNTEAF
V: TRBV20-1; D: NA; CDR3: SASRDLQETQY
V: TRBV6-1; D: TRBD2; CDR3: ASSEARSGGAYEQF
V: TRBV25-1; D: NA; CDR3: ASISRRGSNSDTEAF
V: TRBV18; D: NA; CDR3: ASSPSRGTEAF
V: TRBV7-9; D: NA; CDR3: ASSLDEGFYRHEQF
V: TRBV14; D: TRBD1; CDR3: ASSLNRGPVQY
V: TRBV11-2; D: TRBD2; CDR3: ASSPGTSGRESTDTQY
V: TRBV29-1; D: NA; CDR3: SVAGATYEQY
V: TRBV28; D: NA; CDR3: ASRGVGNSPLH
V: TRBV20-1; D: NA; CDR3: SAKESGRGGNQPQH